The TCR beta chain under discussion was sequenced for a study of beta chain features in type 1 diabetes. Germline loops: CDR1 LNHNV, CDR2 YYDKDF (reference sequence). The CDR3 has 14 amino acids. The J segment lost 7 bases and the V segment lost 1 base, leaving 4 bases of the junction unmatched. This clone was recorded a few times. As yet, its antigen is unknown. Sorted CD4+ subsets: naive, central memory, regulatory, stem cell-like memory (CD45RO/CCR7/CD25/CD127/CD95/CD27 panel). Sequenced material consisted of expressed TCRB transcripts (all of the isolated RNA was reverse transcribed). The method was immunoSEQ multiplex PCR; TCRdb's version includes in-frame clones alone and lacks a portion of them. The data show roughly 250,000 clones, about 70% seen once. Study results and limitations: A pattern of fewer insertions and more deletions at VDJ junctions was seen in type 1 diabetes patients.

The origin of this receptor is a man aged 25 to 40 in good health. Sequenced material: naive CD4+ T cells from blood. The gene calls are TRBV15 and TRBJ2-7; TRBD1 agrees at 10 bases. The CDR3 DNA reads TGTGCCACCAGCAGAGGACAGGGGGCCCGTGAGCAGTACTTC. The encoded protein is CATSRGQGAREQYF.